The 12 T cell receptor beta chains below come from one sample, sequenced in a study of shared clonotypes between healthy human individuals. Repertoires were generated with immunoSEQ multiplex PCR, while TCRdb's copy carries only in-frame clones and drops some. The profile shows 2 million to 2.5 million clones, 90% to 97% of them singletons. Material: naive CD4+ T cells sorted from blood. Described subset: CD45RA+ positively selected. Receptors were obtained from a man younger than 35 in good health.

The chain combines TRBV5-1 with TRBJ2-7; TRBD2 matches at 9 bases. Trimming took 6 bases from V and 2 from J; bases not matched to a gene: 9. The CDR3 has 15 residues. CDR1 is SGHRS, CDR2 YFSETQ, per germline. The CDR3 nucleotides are TGCGCCAGCAAATACCTAGCGGGGCCAACCTACGAGCAGTACTTC. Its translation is CASKYLAGPTYEQYF.

The CDR3 nucleotides are TGTGCCAGCAGTTCACTAGCGGGAGGGGCAGATACGCAGTATTTT. It codes for CASSSLAGGADTQYF. The V call is TRBV2, the J call TRBJ2-3; 13 bases fit TRBD2. Germline CDR1 and CDR2: SNHLY and FYNNEI. This CDR3 spans 15 amino acids. Trimming cost V 5 bases and J 4 bases; bases outside gene matches: 3.

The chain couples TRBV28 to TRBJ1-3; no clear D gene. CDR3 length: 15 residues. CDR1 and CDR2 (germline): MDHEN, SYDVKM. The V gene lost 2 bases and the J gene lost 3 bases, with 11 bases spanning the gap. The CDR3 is CASSLKGLGGNTIYF. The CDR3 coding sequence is TGTGCCAGCAGTTTAAAAGGGTTAGGTGGAAACACCATATATTTT.

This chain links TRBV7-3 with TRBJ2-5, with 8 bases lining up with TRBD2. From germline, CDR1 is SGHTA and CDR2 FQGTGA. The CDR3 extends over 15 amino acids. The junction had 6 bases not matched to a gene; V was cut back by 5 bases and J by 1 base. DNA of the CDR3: TGTGCCAGCAGCCCAGTGGGGACTAGCCAAGAGACCCAGTACTTC. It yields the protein CASSPVGTSQETQYF.

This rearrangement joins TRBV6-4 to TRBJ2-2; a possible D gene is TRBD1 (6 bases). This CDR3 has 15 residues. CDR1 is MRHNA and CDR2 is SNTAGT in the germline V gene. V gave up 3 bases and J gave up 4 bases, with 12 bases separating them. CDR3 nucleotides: TGTGCCAGCAGTGAACAGGGTGGAGTCACCGGGGAGCTGTTTTTT. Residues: CASSEQGGVTGELFF.

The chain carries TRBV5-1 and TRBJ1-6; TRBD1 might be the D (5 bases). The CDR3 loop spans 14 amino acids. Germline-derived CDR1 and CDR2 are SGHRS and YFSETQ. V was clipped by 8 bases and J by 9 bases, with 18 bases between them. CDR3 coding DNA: TGCGCCAGTCATTCGGAACAGGTTGGTTCACCCCTCCACTTT. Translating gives CASHSEQVGSPLHF. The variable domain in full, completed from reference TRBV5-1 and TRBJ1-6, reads KAGVTQTPRYLIKTRGQQVTLSCSPISGHRSVSWYQQTPGQGLQFLFEYFSETQRNKGNFPGRFSGRQFSNSRSEMNVSTLELGDSALYLCASHSEQVGSPLHFGNGTRLTVT.

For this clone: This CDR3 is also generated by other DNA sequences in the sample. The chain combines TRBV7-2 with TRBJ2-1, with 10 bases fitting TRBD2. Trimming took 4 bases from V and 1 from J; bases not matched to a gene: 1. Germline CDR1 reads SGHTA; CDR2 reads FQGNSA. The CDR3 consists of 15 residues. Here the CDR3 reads CASSSSGGSYNEQFF. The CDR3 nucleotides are TGTGCCAGCAGCTCTAGCGGGGGATCCTACAATGAGCAGTTCTTC.

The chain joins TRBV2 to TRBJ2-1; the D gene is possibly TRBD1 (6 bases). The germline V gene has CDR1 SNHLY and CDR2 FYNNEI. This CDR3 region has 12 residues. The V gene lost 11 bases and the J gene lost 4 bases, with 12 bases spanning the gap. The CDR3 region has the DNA TGTGCCGGGGGCCAGGATTACAATGAGCAGTTCTTC. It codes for CAGGQDYNEQFF.

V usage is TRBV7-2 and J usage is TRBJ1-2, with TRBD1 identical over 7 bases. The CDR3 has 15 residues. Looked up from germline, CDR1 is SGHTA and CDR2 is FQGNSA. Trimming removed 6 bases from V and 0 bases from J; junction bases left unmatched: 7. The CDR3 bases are TGTGCCAGCAGATCCTCGGACAGGCCTAACTATGGCTACACCTTC. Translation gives CASRSSDRPNYGYTF.

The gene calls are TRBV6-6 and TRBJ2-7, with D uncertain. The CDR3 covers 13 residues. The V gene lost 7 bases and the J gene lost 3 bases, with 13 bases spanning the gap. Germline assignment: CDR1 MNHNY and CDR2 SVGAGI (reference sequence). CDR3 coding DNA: TGTGCCAGCACCAAAGACCCAATCTACGAGCAGTACTTC. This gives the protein CASTKDPIYEQYF.

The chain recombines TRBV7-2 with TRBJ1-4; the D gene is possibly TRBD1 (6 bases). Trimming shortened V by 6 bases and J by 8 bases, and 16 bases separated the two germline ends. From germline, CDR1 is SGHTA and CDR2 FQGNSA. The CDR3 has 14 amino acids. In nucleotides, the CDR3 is TGTGCCAGCAGACCTCAGGACAGTCGGGAAAAACTGTTTTTT. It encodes CASRPQDSREKLFF.

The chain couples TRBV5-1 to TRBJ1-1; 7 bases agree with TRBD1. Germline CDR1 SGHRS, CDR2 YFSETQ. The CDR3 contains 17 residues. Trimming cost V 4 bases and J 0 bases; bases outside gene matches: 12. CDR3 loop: CASSRGQPGGMNTEAFF. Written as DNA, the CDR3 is TGCGCCAGCAGCAGGGGACAGCCAGGAGGGATGAACACTGAAGCTTTCTTT.